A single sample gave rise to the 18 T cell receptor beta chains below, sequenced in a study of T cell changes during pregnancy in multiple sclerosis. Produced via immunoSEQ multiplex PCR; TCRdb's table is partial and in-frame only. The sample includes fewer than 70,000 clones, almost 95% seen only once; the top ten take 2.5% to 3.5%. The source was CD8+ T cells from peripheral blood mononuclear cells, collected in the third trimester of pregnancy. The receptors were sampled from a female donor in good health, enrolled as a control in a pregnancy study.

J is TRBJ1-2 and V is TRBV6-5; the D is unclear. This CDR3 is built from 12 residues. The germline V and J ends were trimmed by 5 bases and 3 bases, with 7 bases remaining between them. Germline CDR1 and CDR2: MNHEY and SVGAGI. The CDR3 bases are TGTGCCAGCAGTCCCGCGGACTATGGCTACACCTTC. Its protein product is CASSPADYGYTF.

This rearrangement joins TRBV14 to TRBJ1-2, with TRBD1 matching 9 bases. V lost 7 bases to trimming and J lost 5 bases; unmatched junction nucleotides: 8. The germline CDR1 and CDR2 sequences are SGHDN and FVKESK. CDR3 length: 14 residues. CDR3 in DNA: TGTGCCAGCATGGAATCACAGGGGGCATATGGCTACACCTTC. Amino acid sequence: CASMESQGAYGYTF.

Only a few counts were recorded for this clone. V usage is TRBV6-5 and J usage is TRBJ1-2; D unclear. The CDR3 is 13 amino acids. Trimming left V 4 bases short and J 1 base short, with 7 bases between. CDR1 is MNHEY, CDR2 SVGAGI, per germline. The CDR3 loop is CASSSGYNYGYTF. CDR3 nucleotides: TGTGCCAGCAGTTCGGGGTATAACTATGGCTACACCTTC.

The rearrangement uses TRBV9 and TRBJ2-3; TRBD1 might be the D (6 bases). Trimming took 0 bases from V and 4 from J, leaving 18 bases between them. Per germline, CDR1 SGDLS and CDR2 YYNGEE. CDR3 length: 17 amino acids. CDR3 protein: CASSVEAGRAGADTQYF. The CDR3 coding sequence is TGTGCCAGCAGCGTAGAGGCAGGCCGAGCAGGGGCAGATACGCAGTATTTT.

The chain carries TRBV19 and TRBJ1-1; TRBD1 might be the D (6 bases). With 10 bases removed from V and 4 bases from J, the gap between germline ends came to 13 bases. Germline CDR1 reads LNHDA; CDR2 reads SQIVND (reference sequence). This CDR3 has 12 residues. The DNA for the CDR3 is TGTGCCACGACAGGTTCTGGCACTGAAGCTTTCTTT. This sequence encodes CATTGSGTEAFF.

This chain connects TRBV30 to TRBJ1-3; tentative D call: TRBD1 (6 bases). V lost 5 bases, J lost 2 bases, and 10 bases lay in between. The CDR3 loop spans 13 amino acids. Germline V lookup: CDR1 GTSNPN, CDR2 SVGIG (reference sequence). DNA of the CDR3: TGTGCCTGGTCCCCAGGGGCTGGAAACACCATATATTTT. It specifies CAWSPGAGNTIYF.

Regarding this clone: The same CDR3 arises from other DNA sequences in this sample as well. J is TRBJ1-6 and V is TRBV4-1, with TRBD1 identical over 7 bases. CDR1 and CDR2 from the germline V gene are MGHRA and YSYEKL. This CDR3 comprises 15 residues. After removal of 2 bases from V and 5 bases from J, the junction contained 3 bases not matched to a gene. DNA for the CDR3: TGCGCCAGCAGCCAAAGAACAGGGGATAATTCACCCCTCCACTTT. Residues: CASSQRTGDNSPLHF.

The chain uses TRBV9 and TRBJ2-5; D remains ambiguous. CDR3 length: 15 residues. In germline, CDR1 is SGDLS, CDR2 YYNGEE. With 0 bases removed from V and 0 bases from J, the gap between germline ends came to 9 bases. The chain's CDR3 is CASSVAVVDQETQYF. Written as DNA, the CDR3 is TGTGCCAGCAGCGTAGCTGTCGTCGACCAAGAGACCCAGTACTTC.

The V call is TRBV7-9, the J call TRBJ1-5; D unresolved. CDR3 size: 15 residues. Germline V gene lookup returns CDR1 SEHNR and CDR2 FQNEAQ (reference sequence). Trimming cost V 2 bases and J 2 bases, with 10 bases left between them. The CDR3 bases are TGTGCCAGCAGCTTAAACACGGAGGGCAATCAGCCCCAGCATTTT. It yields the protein CASSLNTEGNQPQHF.

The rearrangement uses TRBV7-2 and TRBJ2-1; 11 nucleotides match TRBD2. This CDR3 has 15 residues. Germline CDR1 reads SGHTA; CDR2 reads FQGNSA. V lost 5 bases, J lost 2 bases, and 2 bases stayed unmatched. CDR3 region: CASSKLAGAYNEQFF. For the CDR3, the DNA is TGTGCCAGCAGCAAACTAGCGGGGGCCTACAATGAGCAGTTCTTC. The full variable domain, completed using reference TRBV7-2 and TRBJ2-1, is GAGVSQSPSNKVTEKGKDVELRCDPISGHTALYWYRQSLGQGLEFLIYFQGNSAPDKSGLPSDRFSAERTGGSVSTLTIQRTQQEDSAVYLCASSKLAGAYNEQFFGPGTRLTVL.

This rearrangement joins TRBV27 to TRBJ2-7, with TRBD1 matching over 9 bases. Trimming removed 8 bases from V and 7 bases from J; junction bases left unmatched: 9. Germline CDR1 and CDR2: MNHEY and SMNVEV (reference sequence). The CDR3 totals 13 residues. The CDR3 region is CASFGTGSWEQYF. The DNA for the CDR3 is TGTGCCAGCTTTGGGACAGGGTCCTGGGAGCAGTACTTC.

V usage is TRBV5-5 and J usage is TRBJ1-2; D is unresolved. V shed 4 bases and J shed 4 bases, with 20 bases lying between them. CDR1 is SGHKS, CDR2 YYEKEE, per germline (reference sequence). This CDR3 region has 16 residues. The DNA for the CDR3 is TGTGCCAGCAGCCTCTCGGGTGTCCCGGCGCCCTATGGCTACACCTTC. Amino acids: CASSLSGVPAPYGYTF.

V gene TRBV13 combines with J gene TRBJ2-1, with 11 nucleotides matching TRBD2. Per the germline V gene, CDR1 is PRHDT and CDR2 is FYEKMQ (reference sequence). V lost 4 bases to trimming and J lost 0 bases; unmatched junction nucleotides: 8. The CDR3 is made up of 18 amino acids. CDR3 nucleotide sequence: TGTGCCAGCAGCTCGTCAGCGCTAGCGGGGGGCTCCTACAATGAGCAGTTCTTC. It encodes CASSSSALAGGSYNEQFF.

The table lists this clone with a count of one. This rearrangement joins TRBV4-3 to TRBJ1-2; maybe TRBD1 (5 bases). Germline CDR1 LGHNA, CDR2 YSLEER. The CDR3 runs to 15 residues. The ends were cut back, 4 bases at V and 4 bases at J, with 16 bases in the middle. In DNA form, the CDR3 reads TGCGCCAGCAGCCCGAGACAGAGCTTGACCTATGGCTACACCTTC. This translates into CASSPRQSLTYGYTF.

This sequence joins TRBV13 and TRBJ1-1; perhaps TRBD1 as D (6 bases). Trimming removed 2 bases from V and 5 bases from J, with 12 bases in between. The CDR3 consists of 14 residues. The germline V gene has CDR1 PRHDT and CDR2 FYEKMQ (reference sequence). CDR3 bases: TGTGCCAGCAGCTTACCACAGGGTCGGACTGAAGCTTTCTTT. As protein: CASSLPQGRTEAFF.

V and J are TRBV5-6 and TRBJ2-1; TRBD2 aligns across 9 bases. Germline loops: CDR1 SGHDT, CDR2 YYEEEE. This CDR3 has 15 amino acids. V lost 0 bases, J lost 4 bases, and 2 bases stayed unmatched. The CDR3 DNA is TGTGCCAGCAGCTTGGGGCGGGAGGGGTACAATGAGCAGTTCTTC. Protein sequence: CASSLGREGYNEQFF.

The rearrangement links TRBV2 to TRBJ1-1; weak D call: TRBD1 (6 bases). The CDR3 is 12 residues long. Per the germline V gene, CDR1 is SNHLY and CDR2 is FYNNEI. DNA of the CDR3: TGTGCTTGCACACGAAGCAGGGGAGAAGCTTTCTTT. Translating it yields CACTRSRGEAFF. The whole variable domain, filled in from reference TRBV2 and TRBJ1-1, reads EPEVTQTPSHQVTQMGQEVILRCVPISNHLYFYWYRQILGQKVEFLVSFYNNEISEKSEIFDDQFSVERPDGSNFTLKIRSTKLEDSAMYFCACTRSRGEAFFGQGTRLTVV.

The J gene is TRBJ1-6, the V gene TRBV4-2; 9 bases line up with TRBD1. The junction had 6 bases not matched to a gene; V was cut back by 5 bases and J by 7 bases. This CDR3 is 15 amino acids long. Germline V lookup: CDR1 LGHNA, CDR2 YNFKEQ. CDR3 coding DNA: TGTGCCAGCAGCTTGGGTGGGACAGGGAATTCACCCCTCCACTTT. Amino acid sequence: CASSLGGTGNSPLHF.